The subject of this entry is one TCR beta chain. Only in-frame clones appear in the TCRdb table, and some are missing; sequencing was by immunoSEQ multiplex PCR. The profile covers approximately 500,000 clones, with about 72% appearing a single time and approximately 12% taken by the ten largest. This sample was included in a study of shared clonotypes between healthy human individuals. Study overall: Donor ages ranged 18 to 49 years: a couple of women, a few men.

V lost 5 bases, J lost 6 bases, and 11 bases lay in between. Germline lookup yields CDR1 SEHNR and CDR2 FQNEAQ (reference sequence). The CDR3 contains 13 residues. J is TRBJ2-1 and V is TRBV7-9; D is unresolved. The sample comprised PBMCs. The sequence was obtained from a woman aged 40 to 55 in good health. Some clones in this sample may be carry-over from other donors' samples. In DNA form, the CDR3 reads TGTGCCAGCAGCAGAGATCCGGGCAATGAGCAGTTCTTC. This sequence encodes CASSRDPGNEQFF.